This T cell receptor (beta chain) was captured in a study of response to subunit inactivated influenza vaccine. Study-level results: New T cells are recruited in small numbers by each seasonal influenza vaccination, according to the authors' suggestion.

Points on this clonotype: The antigen is not known.

TCRdb used MiXCR to reprocess the RT-PCR reads, holding one entry per CDR3 protein. The sample lists about 530,000 distinct CDR3 sequences, roughly 13% occurring once. The sequence came from a man aged 45-65 years who received an inactivated influenza vaccine. The sample here was PBMCs from blood, taken roughly 6 weeks after vaccination.

The CDR3 DNA reads as TGTGCCAGCAGCTTAAATGGGGGGCAAGGGGATACGCAGTATTTT. This gives the protein CASSLNGGQGDTQYF. The chain employs TRBV7-2 and TRBJ2-3; either TRBD1 or TRBD2 may fit D (6 bases each). CDR1 is SGHTA and CDR2 is FQGNSA in the germline V gene. This CDR3 has 15 amino acids. The V end lost 2 bases, the J end lost 6 bases, and 15 bases lay between the germline ends.